This TCR beta chain was sequenced for a study of blood T cell repertoires in COVID-19. Study overall: Sites in the United States, Italy and Spain provided acute and convalescent COVID-19 samples. Sample material is recorded as cDNA or gDNA derived from T cells, B-cell-depleted T cells, or PBMCs.

Sequenced by immunoSEQ multiplex PCR; TCRdb stores in-frame clones only, minus some. The sample records 55,000 to 65,000 clones, over 80% being singletons. Enrollment of patients from Seattle took place during active infection, with longitudinal follow-up. This sequence originates from a man aged 30-40 years with COVID-19, enrolled during active disease. The specimen sequenced was peripheral blood.

The CDR3 sequence is CASSYGQATPGQYF. The CDR3 DNA reads TGTGCCAGCAGTTACGGGCAGGCGACCCCAGGGCAGTACTTC. This rearrangement joins TRBV6-5 to TRBJ2-7; D is uncertain. V was pared by 2 bases and J by 9 bases, with 17 bases between. CDR1 and CDR2 (germline): MNHEY, SVGAGI. The CDR3 is 14 amino acids.